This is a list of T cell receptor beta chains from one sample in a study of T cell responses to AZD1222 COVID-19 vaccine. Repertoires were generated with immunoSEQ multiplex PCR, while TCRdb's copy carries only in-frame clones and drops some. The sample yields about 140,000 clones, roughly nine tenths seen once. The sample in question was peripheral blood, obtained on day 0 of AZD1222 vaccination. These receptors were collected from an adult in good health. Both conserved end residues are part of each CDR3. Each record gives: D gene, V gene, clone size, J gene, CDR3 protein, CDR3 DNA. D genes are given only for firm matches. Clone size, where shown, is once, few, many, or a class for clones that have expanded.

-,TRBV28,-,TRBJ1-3,CASSRLGPAASGNTIYF,TGTGCCAGCAGTCGCCTGGGGCCAGCCGCCTCTGGAAACACCATATATTTT
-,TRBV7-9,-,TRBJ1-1,CASSKKQGDTEAFF,TGTGCCAGCAGCAAAAAACAGGGAGACACTGAAGCTTTCTTT
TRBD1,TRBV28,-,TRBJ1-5,CASSFPTGDQSLSNQPQHF,TGTGCCAGCAGTTTCCCGACAGGGGACCAGAGCCTTAGCAATCAGCCCCAGCATTTT
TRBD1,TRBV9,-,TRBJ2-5,CASSVGGGTGVETQYF,TGTGCCAGCAGCGTGGGAGGGGGGACAGGGGTGGAGACCCAGTACTTC
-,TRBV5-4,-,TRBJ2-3,CASSLKKIGTGPDTQYF,TGTGCCAGCAGCCTAAAGAAGATCGGGACCGGGCCAGATACGCAGTATTTT
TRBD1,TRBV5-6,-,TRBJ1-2,CASSWAGTGGGYGYTF,TGTGCCAGCAGCTGGGCCGGGACAGGGGGAGGCTATGGCTACACCTTC
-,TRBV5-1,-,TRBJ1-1,CASSLGGPEAFF,TGCGCCAGCAGCTTGGGGGGGCCTGAAGCTTTCTTT
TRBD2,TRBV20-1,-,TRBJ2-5,CSASLLAGRETQYF,TGCAGTGCTAGTCTACTAGCGGGGCGAGAGACCCAGTACTTC
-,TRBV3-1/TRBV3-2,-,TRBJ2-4,CASSPKSGGTGPAKNIQYF,TGTGCCAGCAGCCCAAAGAGCGGAGGCACAGGTCCTGCCAAAAACATTCAGTACTTC
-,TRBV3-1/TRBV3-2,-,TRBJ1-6,CASSQDLPGGGSPLHF,TGTGCCAGCAGCCAAGATTTGCCTGGCGGGGGTTCACCCCTCCACTTT
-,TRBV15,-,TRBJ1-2,CATGWGTYGYTF,TGTGCCACCGGATGGGGGACCTATGGCTACACCTTC
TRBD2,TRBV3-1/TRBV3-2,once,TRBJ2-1,CASSPVAGGVGNEQFF,TGTGCCAGCAGCCCTGTAGCGGGAGGAGTAGGGAATGAGCAGTTCTTC
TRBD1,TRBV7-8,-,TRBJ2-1,CASSRDRGLNEQFF,TGTGCCAGCAGCCGGGACAGGGGGCTCAATGAGCAGTTCTTC
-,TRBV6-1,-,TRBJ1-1,CASSDKGMLGEAFF,TGTGCCAGCAGTGACAAGGGCATGCTTGGTGAAGCTTTCTTT
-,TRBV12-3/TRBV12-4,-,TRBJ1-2,CATATGNAYGYTF,TGTGCCACCGCAACAGGGAACGCCTATGGCTACACCTTC
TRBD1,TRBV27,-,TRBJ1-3,CASSAHVRFADREAFLGNTIYF,TGTGCCAGCAGCGCTCACGTTAGGTTTGCGGACAGGGAAGCTTTTTTGGGAAACACCATATATTTT
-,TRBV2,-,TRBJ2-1,CASSRPYNEQFF,TGTGCCAGCAGTCGACCCTACAATGAGCAGTTCTTC
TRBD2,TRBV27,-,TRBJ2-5,CVSGVKETQYF,TGTGTTAGCGGGGTAAAAGAGACCCAGTACTTC
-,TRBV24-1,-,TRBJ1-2,CATSDSDGIYGYTF,TGTGCCACCAGTGATTCCGACGGGATCTATGGCTACACCTTC
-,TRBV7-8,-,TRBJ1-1,CASSFPRLQENEYTEAFF,TGTGCCAGCAGCTTTCCGAGGCTACAGGAAAATGAGTACACTGAAGCTTTCTTT
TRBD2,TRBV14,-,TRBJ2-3,CASSALKGLAGGAADTQYF,TGTGCCAGCAGCGCCCTGAAGGGACTAGCGGGAGGGGCGGCAGATACGCAGTATTTT
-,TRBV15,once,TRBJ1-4,CATGKPGNTEKLFF,TGTGCCACCGGGAAACCAGGGAACACTGAAAAACTGTTTTTT
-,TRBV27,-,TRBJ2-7,CASSWVMGYEQYF,TGTGCCAGCAGTTGGGTCATGGGCTACGAGCAGTACTTC
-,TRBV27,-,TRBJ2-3,CASSTGELAGGQSDTQYF,TGTGCCAGCAGCACAGGGGAACTCGCGGGAGGTCAGTCAGATACGCAGTATTTT
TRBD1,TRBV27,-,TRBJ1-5,CASSPLRGTGDQPQHF,TGTGCCAGCAGTCCCCTGAGGGGCACAGGGGATCAGCCCCAGCATTTT
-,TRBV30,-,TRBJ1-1,CAWSVLSSTEAFF,TGTGCCTGGAGTGTACTTTCGAGCACTGAAGCTTTCTTT
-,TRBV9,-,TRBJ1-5,CARGLGVRNQPQHF,TGTGCCAGGGGGTTAGGGGTAAGGAATCAGCCCCAGCATTTT
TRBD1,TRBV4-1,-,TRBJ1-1,CASSQLPGQGPFDTEAFF,TGCGCCAGCAGCCAACTACCGGGACAGGGGCCTTTTGACACTGAAGCTTTCTTT
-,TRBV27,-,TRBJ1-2,CASTGLKGSRGYTF,TGTGCCAGCACGGGGCTAAAAGGATCCCGTGGCTACACCTTC
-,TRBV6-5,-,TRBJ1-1,CASSLQSLNTEAFF,TGTGCCAGCAGTCTACAGAGCTTGAACACTGAAGCTTTCTTT
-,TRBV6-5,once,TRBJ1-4,CASSLTGREKLFF,TGTGCCAGCAGCTTGACGGGGAGGGAAAAACTGTTTTTT
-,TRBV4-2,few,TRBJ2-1,CASSQEGAASYNEQFF,TGTGCCAGCAGCCAAGAGGGAGCGGCCAGTTACAATGAGCAGTTCTTC
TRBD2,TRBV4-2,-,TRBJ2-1,CASGGTSVNEQFF,TGTGCCAGCGGAGGGACTAGCGTAAATGAGCAGTTCTTC
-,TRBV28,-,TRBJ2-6,CASSFRGAGANVLTF,TGTGCCAGCAGTTTTAGGGGGGCCGGGGCCAACGTCCTGACTTTC
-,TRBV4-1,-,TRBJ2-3,CASSQGTTSEADTQYF,TGCGCCAGCAGCCAAGGGACGACCTCCGAGGCAGATACGCAGTATTTT
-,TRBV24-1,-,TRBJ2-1,CATSDSSGGGRGRYNEQFF,TGTGCCACCAGTGATTCTTCAGGGGGGGGAAGGGGTCGCTACAATGAGCAGTTCTTC
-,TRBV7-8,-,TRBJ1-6,CASSLVTHISSPLHF,TGTGCCAGCAGCTTAGTCACCCATATCAGTTCACCCCTCCACTTT
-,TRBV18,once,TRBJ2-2,CASSERDRYTGELFF,TGTGCCAGCTCAGAGCGGGACAGATACACCGGGGAGCTGTTTTTT
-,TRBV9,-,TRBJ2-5,CASSVRVADPHDQETQYF,TGTGCCAGCAGCGTGAGGGTAGCGGACCCGCACGATCAAGAGACCCAGTACTTC
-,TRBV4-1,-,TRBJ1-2,CASSGRTVGYTF,TGCGCCAGCAGCGGGAGGACGGTTGGCTACACCTTC
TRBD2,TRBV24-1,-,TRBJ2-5,CATSDRLAGAQETQYF,TGTGCCACCAGTGACCGACTAGCGGGAGCTCAAGAGACCCAGTACTTC
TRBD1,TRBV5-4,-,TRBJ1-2,CASRFVPYRDRGSGYTF,TGTGCCAGCAGATTTGTCCCTTACCGGGACAGGGGCTCTGGCTACACCTTC
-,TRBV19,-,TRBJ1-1,CASSIQTPNTEAFF,TGTGCCAGTAGTATCCAGACGCCTAACACTGAAGCTTTCTTT
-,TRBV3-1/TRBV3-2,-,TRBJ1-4,CASSQTTVLNEKLFF,TGTGCCAGCAGCCAGACGACGGTCCTTAATGAAAAACTGTTTTTT
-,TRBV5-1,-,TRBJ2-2,CASSFTPGTTGVGELFF,TGCGCCAGCAGTTTCACCCCCGGGACAACCGGGGTCGGGGAGCTGTTTTTT
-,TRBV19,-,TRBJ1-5,CASSISSFRDSNQPQHF,TGTGCCAGTAGTATCTCCTCGTTCAGGGATAGTAATCAGCCCCAGCATTTT
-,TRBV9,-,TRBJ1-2,CASSTREVGGYTF,TGTGCCAGCAGTACACGTGAGGTGGGAGGCTACACCTTC
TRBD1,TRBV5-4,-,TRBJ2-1,CASSPYRGQSSYNEQFF,TGTGCCAGCAGCCCCTACAGGGGGCAGAGCTCCTACAATGAGCAGTTCTTC
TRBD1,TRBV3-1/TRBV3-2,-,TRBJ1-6,CASTSYRGNSPLHF,TGTGCCAGCACCAGTTACAGGGGGAATTCACCCCTCCACTTT
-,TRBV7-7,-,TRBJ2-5,CASSLGPGRVETQYF,TGTGCCAGCAGCTTAGGGCCAGGTCGGGTAGAGACCCAGTACTTC
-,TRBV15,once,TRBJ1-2,CATSRGSQFYGYTF,TGTGCCACCAGCAGAGGGAGTCAGTTCTATGGCTACACCTTC